These T cell receptor beta chains were read from a single sample in a study of patients and donors after allogeneic stem cell transplantation. TCRdb passed the RT-PCR reads through MiXCR, listing each CDR3 protein once. The profile shows 150,000 to 200,000 distinct CDR3 sequences, about 32% of them singletons. The sequenced sample was blood, either unsorted or a sorted T cell fraction (not recorded which). The receptors originated from a human donor who was either an allogeneic HSCT recipient or a stem cell or donor lymphocyte infusion donor (not recorded which). It is not recorded whose cells these are; they may come from a transplant donor. The CDR3 runs from the conserved cysteine through the conserved F or W. D genes are given only for firm matches. Not all rows give a size; the values are once, few, many and, for expanded clones, a class.

V: TRBV3-1; size: few; D: .; J: TRBJ1-2; DNA: TGTGCCAGCAGCCTTGCCAACGACAGACATGGCTACACCTTC; CDR3: CASSLANDRHGYTF
V: TRBV7-2; size: once; D: .; J: TRBJ1-3; DNA: TGTGCCAGCAGCTTACGGAACACCATATATTTT; CDR3: CASSLRNTIYF
V: TRBV20-1; size: .; D: .; J: TRBJ1-1; DNA: TGCAGTGCTAGGGGCAACACTGAAGCTTTCTTT; CDR3: CSARGNTEAFF
V: TRBV29-1; size: few; D: TRBD1; J: TRBJ2-7; DNA: TGCAGCGTAGGACAGGGAGGTTACGAGCAGTACTTC; CDR3: CSVGQGGYEQYF
V: TRBV24-1; size: few; D: .; J: TRBJ1-4; DNA: TGTGCCACCAGTGACGACAGGCAACTGTTTTTT; CDR3: CATSDDRQLFF
V: TRBV30; size: .; D: .; J: TRBJ2-5; DNA: TGTGCCTGGAGTGAAGGACACCTCCAAGAGACCCAGTACTTC; CDR3: CAWSEGHLQETQYF
V: TRBV15; size: .; D: .; J: TRBJ1-1; DNA: TGTGCCACCAGCAGAGAACAGCCGCAACTGGGGTTAAAAGCTTTCTTT; CDR3: CATSREQPQLGLKAFF
V: TRBV6-1; size: few; D: .; J: TRBJ1-4; DNA: TGTGCCAGCGAAGCAGGGGATCATAATGAAAAACTGTTTTTT; CDR3: CASEAGDHNEKLFF
V: TRBV27; size: .; D: .; J: TRBJ1-4; DNA: TGTGCCAGCAGGCCTGTGGGGGGTTGGGAAAAACTGTTTTTT; CDR3: CASRPVGGWEKLFF
V: TRBV13; size: .; D: TRBD2; J: TRBJ2-7; DNA: TGTGCCAGCAGCTCCGTCTGGTCGACTAGCGGCTACGAGCAGTACTTC; CDR3: CASSSVWSTSGYEQYF
V: TRBV25-1; size: .; D: .; J: TRBJ1-3; DNA: TGTGCCAGCAGCCGGACCTTCGCGGACACCATATATTTT; CDR3: CASSRTFADTIYF
V: TRBV12-3/TRBV12-4; size: .; D: .; J: TRBJ2-3; DNA: TGTGCCAGCAGTCAGGGACATGCGGCAGATACGCAGTATTTT; CDR3: CASSQGHAADTQYF
V: TRBV20-1; size: .; D: .; J: TRBJ2-3; DNA: TGCAGTGCTAGGTACAAGCGACCGGCGCAGTATTTT; CDR3: CSARYKRPAQYF
V: TRBV12-3/TRBV12-4; size: few; D: .; J: TRBJ2-5; DNA: TGTGCCAGCAGTAATTTATGGACCCAGTACTTC; CDR3: CASSNLWTQYF
V: TRBV6-5; size: many; D: .; J: TRBJ1-3; DNA: TGTGCCAGCAGTTACCAGGGGTTTGGAAACACCATATATTTT; CDR3: CASSYQGFGNTIYF
V: TRBV19; size: many; D: .; J: TRBJ1-5; DNA: TGTGCCAGTAGTATTTCAACGAATAGCAATCAGCCCCAGCATTTT; CDR3: CASSISTNSNQPQHF
V: TRBV7-8; size: many; D: .; J: TRBJ1-1; DNA: TGTGCCAGCAGCCCTTACAGGGCCCCGAACACTGAAGCTTTCTTT; CDR3: CASSPYRAPNTEAFF